What follows are 19 T cell receptor beta chains derived from one specimen sequenced in a study of CXCR3-negative and CXCR3-positive naive CD8 T cells. Study-level results: The study found more hydrophobic TRB CDR3s in CXCR3-positive naive cells than in CXCR3-negative naive cells.

The authors prepared UMI-labeled TRB cDNA libraries by 5' RACE. TCRdb re-analyzed the 5' RACE reads; it lists each CDR3 protein once, without DNA. This sample contains 150,000 to 180,000 distinct CDR3 sequences. The antigens of these receptors remain unknown. Specimen: naive CXCR3+ CD8+ T cells from blood. This sample's subset: CD45RO-CCR7+CD27+CD95- naive CD8+ T cells expressing CXCR3 (TNR3+). Every receptor here comes from a human donor in good health. Some clones in this sample may be carry-over from other donors' samples.

The rearrangement links TRBV7-8 to TRBJ2-7; TCRdb's D call, TRBD1, is unchecked because there is no DNA. Germline CDR1 reads SGHVS; CDR2 reads FQNEAQ. This CDR3 spans 13 amino acids. CDR3 loop: CAIQVRSSYEQYF.

The rearrangement joins TRBV7-6 to TRBJ2-7; TCRdb returns TRBD2, unconfirmable since there is no DNA. Germline assignment: CDR1 SGHVS and CDR2 FNYEAQ. This CDR3 spans 13 amino acids. This chain's CDR3 is CASSLLASGEQYF. The full variable domain, its missing parts supplied by reference TRBV7-6 and TRBJ2-7, is GAGVSQSPRYKVTKRGQDVALRCDPISGHVSLYWYRQALGQGPEFLTYFNYEAQQDKSGLPNDRFSAERPEGSISTLTIQRTEQRDSAMYRCASSLLASGEQYFGPGTRLTVT.

The chain has TRBV12-3 or TRBV12-4 and TRBJ2-1. The CDR3 extends over 15 amino acids. Here the CDR3 reads CASSLAGFAYNEQFF.

The genes are TRBV15 and TRBJ2-1; no DNA is available, so the TRBD1 call from TCRdb remains unchecked. Germline assignment: CDR1 LNHNV and CDR2 YYDKDF (reference sequence). The length of the CDR3 is 15 residues. The CDR3 region is CATSRDSQGNNEQFF.

V is TRBV7-2 and J is TRBJ2-7; TCRdb reports TRBD1, a call that lacks DNA to check it against. The CDR3 runs to 15 residues. Germline V gene data show CDR1 as SGHTA and CDR2 as FQGNSA. The CDR3 spells CASSLDTGEYYEQYF.

The chain couples TRBV6-1 to TRBJ2-7; TCRdb returns TRBD1, unconfirmable since there is no DNA. This CDR3 contains 14 residues. Per germline, CDR1 MNHNS and CDR2 SASEGT. The CDR3 region is CASSEIRAGYEQYF.

V usage is TRBV20-1 and J usage is TRBJ2-1; TCRdb reports TRBD1, a call that lacks DNA to check it against. The CDR3 consists of 16 residues. Germline V lookup: CDR1 DFQATT, CDR2 SNEGSKA (reference sequence). The CDR3 protein is CSARDGAGGSYNEQFF.

V is TRBV20-1 and J is TRBJ2-1. The germline CDR1 and CDR2 sequences are DFQATT and SNEGSKA (reference sequence). This CDR3 has 15 residues. The CDR3 here is CSAADGLNSYNEQFF.

This chain links TRBV20-1 with TRBJ2-7. Germline assignment: CDR1 DFQATT and CDR2 SNEGSKA (reference sequence). The CDR3 covers 13 residues. CDR3 region: CSARALTAYEQYF.

This sequence joins TRBV4-1 and TRBJ2-7. Per germline, CDR1 MGHRA and CDR2 YSYEKL. CDR3 size: 15 residues. The CDR3: CASSQAIRLAYEQYF.

The chain recombines TRBV9 with TRBJ2-7. The CDR3 extends over 14 amino acids. The germline gives CDR1 SGDLS, CDR2 YYNGEE. Here the CDR3 reads CASSFTQSSYEQYF.

J is TRBJ2-7 and V is TRBV7-9; TCRdb outputs TRBD2, but without DNA this stays unchecked. The germline gives CDR1 SEHNR, CDR2 FQNEAQ (reference sequence). The CDR3 consists of 15 residues. CDR3: CASSPRLADTYEQYF.

This chain connects TRBV18 to TRBJ2-5. The germline gives CDR1 KGHSH, CDR2 LQKENI. The CDR3 runs 15 residues. CDR3 in amino acids: CASSPPIFFQETQYF.

The J gene is TRBJ2-7, the V gene TRBV28; the D call of TRBD2 rests on TCRdb alone, since no DNA is present to check it. The CDR3 is 15 residues long. Germline V gives CDR1 MDHEN, CDR2 SYDVKM. CDR3 sequence: CASSPGPDSSYEQYF. Combining the CDR3 with reference TRBV28 and TRBJ2-7 gives the whole variable domain DVKVTQSSRYLVKRTGEKVFLECVQDMDHENMFWYRQDPGLGLRLIYFSYDVKMKEKGDIPEGYSVSREKKERFSLILESASTNQTSMYLCASSPGPDSSYEQYFGPGTRLTVT.

The J gene is TRBJ1-6, the V gene TRBV12-2; the D call from TCRdb, TRBD1, cannot be confirmed without DNA. TRBV12-2 is deemed a pseudogene. This CDR3 is 15 amino acids long. The CDR3 reads CASRADRGRNSPLHF.

This chain uses TRBV12-3 or TRBV12-4 with TRBJ1-2. The CDR3 length is 13 residues. This CDR3 reads CASKDGDFYGYTF.

V is TRBV20-1 and J is TRBJ2-1. The CDR3 spans 14 residues. CDR1 is DFQATT and CDR2 is SNEGSKA in the germline V gene (reference sequence). The chain's CDR3 is CSVHDQTSYNEQFF.

The rearrangement uses TRBV19 and TRBJ1-5. The CDR3 has 14 residues. Germline V lookup: CDR1 LNHDA, CDR2 SQIVND (reference sequence). The CDR3: CAIADGLGGQPQHF.

The CDR3 is CSATLASITDTQYF. This chain uses TRBV29-1 with TRBJ2-3. Per the germline V gene, CDR1 is SQVTM and CDR2 is ANQGSEA. The CDR3 loop spans 14 amino acids.